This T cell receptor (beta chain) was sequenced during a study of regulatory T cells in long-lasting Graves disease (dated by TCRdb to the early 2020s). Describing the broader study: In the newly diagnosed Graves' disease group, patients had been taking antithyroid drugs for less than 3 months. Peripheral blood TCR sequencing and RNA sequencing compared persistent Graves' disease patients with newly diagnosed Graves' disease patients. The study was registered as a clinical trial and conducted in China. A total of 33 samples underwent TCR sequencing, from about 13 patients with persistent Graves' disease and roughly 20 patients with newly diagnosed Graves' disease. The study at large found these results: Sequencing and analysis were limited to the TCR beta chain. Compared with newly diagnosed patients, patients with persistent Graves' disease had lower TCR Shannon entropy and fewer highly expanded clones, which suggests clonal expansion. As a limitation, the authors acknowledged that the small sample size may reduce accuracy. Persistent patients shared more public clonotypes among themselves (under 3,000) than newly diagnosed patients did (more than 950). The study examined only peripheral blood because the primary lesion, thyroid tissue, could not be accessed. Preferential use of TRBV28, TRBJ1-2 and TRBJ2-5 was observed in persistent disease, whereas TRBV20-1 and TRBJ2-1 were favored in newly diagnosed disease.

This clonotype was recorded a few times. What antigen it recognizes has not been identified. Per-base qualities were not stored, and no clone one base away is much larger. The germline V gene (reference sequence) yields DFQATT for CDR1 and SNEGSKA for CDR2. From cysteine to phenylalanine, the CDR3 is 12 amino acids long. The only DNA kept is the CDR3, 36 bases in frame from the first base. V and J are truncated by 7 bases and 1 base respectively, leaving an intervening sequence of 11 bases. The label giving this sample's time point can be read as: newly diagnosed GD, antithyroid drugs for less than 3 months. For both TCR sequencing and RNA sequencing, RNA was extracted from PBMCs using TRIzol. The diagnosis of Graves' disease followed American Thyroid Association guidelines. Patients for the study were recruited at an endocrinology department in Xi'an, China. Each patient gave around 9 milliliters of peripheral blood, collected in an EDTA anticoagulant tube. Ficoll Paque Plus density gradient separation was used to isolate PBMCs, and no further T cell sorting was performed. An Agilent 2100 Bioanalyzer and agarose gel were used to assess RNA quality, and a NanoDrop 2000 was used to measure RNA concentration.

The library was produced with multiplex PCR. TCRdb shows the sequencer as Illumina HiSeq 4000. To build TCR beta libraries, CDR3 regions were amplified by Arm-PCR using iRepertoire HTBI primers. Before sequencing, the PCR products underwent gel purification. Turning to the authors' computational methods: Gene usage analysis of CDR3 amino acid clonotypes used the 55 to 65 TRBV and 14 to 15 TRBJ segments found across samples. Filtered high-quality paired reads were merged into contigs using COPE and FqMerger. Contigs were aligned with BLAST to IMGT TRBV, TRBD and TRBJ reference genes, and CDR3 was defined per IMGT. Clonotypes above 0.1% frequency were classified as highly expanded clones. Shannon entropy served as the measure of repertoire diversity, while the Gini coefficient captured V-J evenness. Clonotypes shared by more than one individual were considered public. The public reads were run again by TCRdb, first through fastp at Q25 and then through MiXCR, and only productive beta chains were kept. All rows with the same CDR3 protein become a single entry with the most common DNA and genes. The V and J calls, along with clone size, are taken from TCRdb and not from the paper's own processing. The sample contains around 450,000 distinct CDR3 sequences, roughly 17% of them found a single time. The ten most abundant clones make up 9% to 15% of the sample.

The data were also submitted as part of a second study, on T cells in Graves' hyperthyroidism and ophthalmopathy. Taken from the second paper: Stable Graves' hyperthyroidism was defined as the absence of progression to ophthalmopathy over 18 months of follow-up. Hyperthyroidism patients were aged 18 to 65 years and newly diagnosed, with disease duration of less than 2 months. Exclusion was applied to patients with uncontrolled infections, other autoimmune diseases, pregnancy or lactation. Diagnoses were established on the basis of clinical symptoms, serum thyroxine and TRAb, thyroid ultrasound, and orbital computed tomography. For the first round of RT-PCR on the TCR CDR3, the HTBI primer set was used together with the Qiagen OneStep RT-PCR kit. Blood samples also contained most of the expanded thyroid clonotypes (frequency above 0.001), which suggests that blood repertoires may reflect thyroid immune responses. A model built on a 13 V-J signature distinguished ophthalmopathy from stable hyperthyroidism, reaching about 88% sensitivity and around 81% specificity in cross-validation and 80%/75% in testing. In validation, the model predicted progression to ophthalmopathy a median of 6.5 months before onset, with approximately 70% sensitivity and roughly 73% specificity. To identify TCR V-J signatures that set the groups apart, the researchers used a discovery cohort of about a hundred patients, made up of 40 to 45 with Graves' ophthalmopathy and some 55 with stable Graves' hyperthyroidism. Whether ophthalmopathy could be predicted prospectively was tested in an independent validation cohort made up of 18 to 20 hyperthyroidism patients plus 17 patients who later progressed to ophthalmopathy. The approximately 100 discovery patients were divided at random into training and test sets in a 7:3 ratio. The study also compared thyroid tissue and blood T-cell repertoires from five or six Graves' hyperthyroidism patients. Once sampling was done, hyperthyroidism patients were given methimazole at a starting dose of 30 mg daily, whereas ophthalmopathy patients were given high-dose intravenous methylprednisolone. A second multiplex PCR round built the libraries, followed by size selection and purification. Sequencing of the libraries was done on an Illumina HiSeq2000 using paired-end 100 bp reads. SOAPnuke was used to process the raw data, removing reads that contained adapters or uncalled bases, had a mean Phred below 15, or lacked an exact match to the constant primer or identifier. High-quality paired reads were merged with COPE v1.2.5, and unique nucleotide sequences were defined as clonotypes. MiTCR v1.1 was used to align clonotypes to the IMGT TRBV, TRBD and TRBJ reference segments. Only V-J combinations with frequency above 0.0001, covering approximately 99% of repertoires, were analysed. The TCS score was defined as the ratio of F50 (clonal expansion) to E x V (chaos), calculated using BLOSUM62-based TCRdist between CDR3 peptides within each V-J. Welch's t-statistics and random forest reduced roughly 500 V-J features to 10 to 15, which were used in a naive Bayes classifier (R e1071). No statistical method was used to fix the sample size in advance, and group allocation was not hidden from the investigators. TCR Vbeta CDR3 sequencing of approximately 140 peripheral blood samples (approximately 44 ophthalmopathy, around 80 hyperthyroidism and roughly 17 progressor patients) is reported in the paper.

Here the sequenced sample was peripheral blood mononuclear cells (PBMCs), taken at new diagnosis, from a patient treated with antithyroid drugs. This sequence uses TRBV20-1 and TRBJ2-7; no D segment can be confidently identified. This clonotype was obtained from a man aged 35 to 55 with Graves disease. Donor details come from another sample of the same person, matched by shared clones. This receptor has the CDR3 CSGEDGSYEQYF. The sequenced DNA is TGCAGTGGAGAAGACGGATCCTACGAGCAGTACTTC.